This paragraph covers one TCR beta chain sequence. This table comes from immunoSEQ multiplex PCR, and its TCRdb copy is limited to in-frame clones, with some not included. The sample includes tens of thousands of clones, 80% to 90% seen only once; the top ten take roughly 30%. The sample originates from a study of T cell responses to AZD1222 COVID-19 vaccine. Material: peripheral blood, obtained 28 days after the second AZD1222 dose. The receptor was derived from an adult who received the AZD1222 COVID-19 vaccine.

CDR3 loop: CASIPGETSGASSYNEQFF. DNA for the CDR3: TGCGCCAGCATCCCTGGGGAGACTAGCGGTGCGAGCTCCTACAATGAGCAGTTCTTC. The gene calls are TRBV5-1 and TRBJ2-1, with 9 bases identical to TRBD2. Looked up from germline, CDR1 is SGHRS and CDR2 is YFSETQ. The CDR3 extends over 19 amino acids. Trimming cost V 6 bases and J 0 bases; bases outside gene matches: 16.